A selection of T cell receptor beta chains follows, all from one sample in a study of blood T cell repertoires in COVID-19. TCRdb keeps only in-frame clones here, not all; method: immunoSEQ multiplex PCR. Counted here are around 54,000 clones, around 89% occurring once; the ten biggest clones make up under 2.5%. The source material was peripheral blood. The receptors stem from a human donor in a cohort sampled during active COVID-19. The CDR3 runs from the conserved cysteine through the conserved F or W. D genes are given only for firm matches. The size of a clone is reported for some rows only, either as once, few or many, or as a class for expanded clones.

j_gene: TRBJ2-2; d_gene: -; abundance: few; v_gene: TRBV5-4; CDR3nt: TGTGCCAGCAGCTTGGGTGGGTTTGTCAGGGCCCCCGGGGAGCTGTTTTTT; CDR3aa: CASSLGGFVRAPGELFF
j_gene: TRBJ2-1; d_gene: TRBD2; abundance: -; v_gene: TRBV11-2; CDR3nt: TGTGCCAGCAGCTTAGGGGTAGGGACTAGCTACAATGAGCAGTTCTTC; CDR3aa: CASSLGVGTSYNEQFF
j_gene: TRBJ2-3; d_gene: -; abundance: -; v_gene: TRBV27; CDR3nt: TGTGCCAGCAGCCCAAGGGGCAGTTTTGCCACAGATACGCAGTATTTT; CDR3aa: CASSPRGSFATDTQYF
j_gene: TRBJ2-5; d_gene: -; abundance: few; v_gene: TRBV5-6; CDR3nt: TGTGCCAGCAGCCTTCGGACAGCTTCGCAAGAGACCCAGTACTTC; CDR3aa: CASSLRTASQETQYF
j_gene: TRBJ2-1; d_gene: TRBD1; abundance: -; v_gene: TRBV3-1/TRBV3-2; CDR3nt: TGTGCCAGCAGCCGAGGACAGGGGAGTAATGAGCAGTTCTTC; CDR3aa: CASSRGQGSNEQFF
j_gene: TRBJ1-5; d_gene: -; abundance: -; v_gene: TRBV2; CDR3nt: TGTGCCAGCAGCCTCCGGGGAGGTTCAGATCAGCCCCAGCATTTT; CDR3aa: CASSLRGGSDQPQHF
j_gene: TRBJ2-2; d_gene: TRBD2; abundance: -; v_gene: TRBV7-6; CDR3nt: TGTGCCAGCAGCTCGACTAGCTCGAACACCGGGGAGCTGTTTTTT; CDR3aa: CASSSTSSNTGELFF
j_gene: TRBJ1-5; d_gene: TRBD1; abundance: -; v_gene: TRBV13; CDR3nt: TGTGCCAGCAGCTACCCCCCCAAAACAGGGGGCAGGGGGCAGCCCCAGCATTTT; CDR3aa: CASSYPPKTGGRGQPQHF
j_gene: TRBJ2-1; d_gene: -; abundance: -; v_gene: TRBV2; CDR3nt: TGTGCCAGCAGTGAAGCTGTACGGAATGAGCAGTTCTTC; CDR3aa: CASSEAVRNEQFF
j_gene: TRBJ2-7; d_gene: -; abundance: once; v_gene: TRBV28; CDR3nt: TGTGCCAGCAGCCCTGTGGGGGGTACCTACGAGCAGTACTTC; CDR3aa: CASSPVGGTYEQYF
j_gene: TRBJ2-1; d_gene: -; abundance: -; v_gene: TRBV19; CDR3nt: TGTGCCAGTAGTATTTATAGAAACAATGAGCAGTTCTTC; CDR3aa: CASSIYRNNEQFF
j_gene: TRBJ2-2; d_gene: TRBD2; abundance: -; v_gene: TRBV6-2/TRBV6-3; CDR3nt: TGTGCCAGCAGTTACTTAGGGACTAGCGGCACCGGGGAGCTGTTTTTT; CDR3aa: CASSYLGTSGTGELFF
j_gene: TRBJ2-7; d_gene: TRBD2; abundance: few; v_gene: TRBV6-5; CDR3nt: TGTGCCAGCAGTTCCTATAGCGGGAGTGGGTACGAGCAGTACTTC; CDR3aa: CASSSYSGSGYEQYF
j_gene: TRBJ1-1; d_gene: TRBD1; abundance: once; v_gene: TRBV12-3/TRBV12-4; CDR3nt: TGTGCCAGCAGGCCAGACAGGGCCCCTGAAGCTTTCTTT; CDR3aa: CASRPDRAPEAFF
j_gene: TRBJ2-1; d_gene: -; abundance: -; v_gene: TRBV11-2; CDR3nt: TGTGCCAGCAGCTTAGGCCGGGGGACCCTAACCTACAATGAGCAGTTCTTC; CDR3aa: CASSLGRGTLTYNEQFF
j_gene: TRBJ2-7; d_gene: -; abundance: -; v_gene: TRBV28; CDR3nt: TGTGCCAGCAGTTTTTCTTACTACGAGCAGTACTTC; CDR3aa: CASSFSYYEQYF
j_gene: TRBJ2-7; d_gene: TRBD2; abundance: -; v_gene: TRBV12-5; CDR3nt: TGTGCTAGTGGTCCCAAGAGCGGGGGGTCCTACGAGCAGTACTTC; CDR3aa: CASGPKSGGSYEQYF
j_gene: TRBJ1-6; d_gene: -; abundance: -; v_gene: TRBV5-5; CDR3nt: TGTGCCAGCAGCTTGGTCGGGACACTTAATAATTCACCCCTCCACTTT; CDR3aa: CASSLVGTLNNSPLHF
j_gene: TRBJ1-5; d_gene: TRBD1; abundance: -; v_gene: TRBV19; CDR3nt: TGTGCCACCGCGACAGGGTTGAGCAATCAGCCCCAGCATTTT; CDR3aa: CATATGLSNQPQHF
j_gene: TRBJ1-2; d_gene: -; abundance: few; v_gene: TRBV6-1; CDR3nt: TGTGCCAGCAGTGAATTGATAGTGCGAAATGGCTACACCTTC; CDR3aa: CASSELIVRNGYTF
j_gene: TRBJ2-1; d_gene: -; abundance: -; v_gene: TRBV4-3; CDR3nt: TGCGCCAGCAGCCGTGAGAAGGGGTACAATGAGCAGTTCTTC; CDR3aa: CASSREKGYNEQFF
j_gene: TRBJ2-1; d_gene: -; abundance: once; v_gene: TRBV4-3; CDR3nt: TGCGCCAGCAGCCAAGTGGGGAGCTCCTACAATGAGCAGTTCTTC; CDR3aa: CASSQVGSSYNEQFF
j_gene: TRBJ1-2; d_gene: -; abundance: few; v_gene: TRBV3-1/TRBV3-2; CDR3nt: TGTGCCAGCAGCCAAGGTCCGGGAAGGAAAGATGGCTACACCTTC; CDR3aa: CASSQGPGRKDGYTF
j_gene: TRBJ2-3; d_gene: TRBD1; abundance: -; v_gene: TRBV10-2; CDR3nt: TGCGCCAGCAGTACAAGAACAGGGGAGTGGAGCACAGATACGCAGTATTTT; CDR3aa: CASSTRTGEWSTDTQYF
j_gene: TRBJ2-1; d_gene: TRBD1; abundance: -; v_gene: TRBV5-5; CDR3nt: TGTGCCAGCAGCTGGGGGACAGGGGGCTTGGAGCAGTTCTTC; CDR3aa: CASSWGTGGLEQFF
j_gene: TRBJ2-3; d_gene: -; abundance: few; v_gene: TRBV19; CDR3nt: TGTGCCAGTAGTCCCCGGGTAGATACGCAGTATTTT; CDR3aa: CASSPRVDTQYF
j_gene: TRBJ2-1; d_gene: -; abundance: -; v_gene: TRBV5-4; CDR3nt: TGTGCCAGCAGCTTGGAGTTGGTTACTACTGACAATGAGCAGTTCTTC; CDR3aa: CASSLELVTTDNEQFF
j_gene: TRBJ2-5; d_gene: -; abundance: -; v_gene: TRBV21-1; CDR3nt: TGTGCCAGCAGCAAAGCGGGGGGAAATAAAAAAGGGGATGACCAAGAGACCCAGTACTTC; CDR3aa: CASSKAGGNKKGDDQETQYF
j_gene: TRBJ2-1; d_gene: TRBD2; abundance: -; v_gene: TRBV2; CDR3nt: TGTGCCAGATCTAGCGGGGGGAGCTCCTACAATGAGCAGTTCTTC; CDR3aa: CARSSGGSSYNEQFF
j_gene: TRBJ2-4; d_gene: -; abundance: -; v_gene: TRBV5-4; CDR3nt: TGTGCCAGCTCTATTAATACGGGGAAAAACATTCAGTACTTC; CDR3aa: CASSINTGKNIQYF
j_gene: TRBJ1-1; d_gene: -; abundance: -; v_gene: TRBV7-8; CDR3nt: TGTGCCAGCAGCCCCATTAGGAACACTGAAGCTTTCTTT; CDR3aa: CASSPIRNTEAFF
j_gene: TRBJ2-6; d_gene: TRBD1; abundance: -; v_gene: TRBV27; CDR3nt: TGTGCCAGCCCCCCAGGGACAGGGGGGTCTGGGGCCAACGTCCTGACTTTC; CDR3aa: CASPPGTGGSGANVLTF
j_gene: TRBJ2-3; d_gene: -; abundance: -; v_gene: TRBV3-1/TRBV3-2; CDR3nt: TGTGCCAGCAGCGCCCAACCCCCAGGGTGGGTGGGCACAGATACGCAGTATTTT; CDR3aa: CASSAQPPGWVGTDTQYF
j_gene: TRBJ2-7; d_gene: TRBD1; abundance: -; v_gene: TRBV7-3; CDR3nt: TGTGCCAGCAGCGACGGGACAGGGAGGGAGCAGTACTTC; CDR3aa: CASSDGTGREQYF
j_gene: TRBJ2-1; d_gene: -; abundance: -; v_gene: TRBV7-2; CDR3nt: TGTGCCAGCAGCCCCACGGACTACTCCTACAATGAGCAGTTCTTC; CDR3aa: CASSPTDYSYNEQFF
j_gene: TRBJ1-4; d_gene: TRBD1; abundance: -; v_gene: TRBV6-5; CDR3nt: TGTGCCAGCACATCCCCCGGGACAGGGGGGGGAAAACTGTTTTTT; CDR3aa: CASTSPGTGGGKLFF
j_gene: TRBJ1-6; d_gene: TRBD1; abundance: -; v_gene: TRBV2; CDR3nt: TGTGCCAGCAGTCCCCGACAGGGTGTCAGTTCACCCCTCCACTTT; CDR3aa: CASSPRQGVSSPLHF
j_gene: TRBJ2-2; d_gene: TRBD1; abundance: -; v_gene: TRBV9; CDR3nt: TGTGCCAGCAGCGTAACTGGGACAGACTACACCGGGGAGCTGTTTTTT; CDR3aa: CASSVTGTDYTGELFF
j_gene: TRBJ1-5; d_gene: TRBD1; abundance: -; v_gene: TRBV28; CDR3nt: TGTGCCAGCAGTTTTCCAATGTACAGGGGGCAGCGGGGCAATCAGCCCCAGCATTTT; CDR3aa: CASSFPMYRGQRGNQPQHF
j_gene: TRBJ2-3; d_gene: TRBD2; abundance: -; v_gene: TRBV7-9; CDR3nt: TGTGCCAGCAGCCTAGGACTAGCGGTCACAGATACGCAGTATTTT; CDR3aa: CASSLGLAVTDTQYF
j_gene: TRBJ1-2; d_gene: TRBD1; abundance: -; v_gene: TRBV5-4; CDR3nt: TGTGCCAGCAGCGCGACAGGGGCAGCTAACTATGGCTACACCTTC; CDR3aa: CASSATGAANYGYTF
j_gene: TRBJ1-2; d_gene: TRBD1; abundance: -; v_gene: TRBV5-6; CDR3nt: TGTGCCAGCAGCTTGTTACAGGGGGGCTATGGCTACACCTTC; CDR3aa: CASSLLQGGYGYTF
j_gene: TRBJ2-7; d_gene: TRBD2; abundance: -; v_gene: TRBV7-2; CDR3nt: TGTGCCAGCAGCCACTTAGCGGGGGCCAGCTCCTACGAGCAGTACTTC; CDR3aa: CASSHLAGASSYEQYF
j_gene: TRBJ1-2; d_gene: -; abundance: -; v_gene: TRBV5-6; CDR3nt: TGTGCCAGCAGCCCAAACAGAAACTATGGCTACACCTTC; CDR3aa: CASSPNRNYGYTF
j_gene: TRBJ2-2; d_gene: TRBD1; abundance: few; v_gene: TRBV6-1; CDR3nt: TGTGCCAGCAGGGAAGGGACAGCGAACACCGGGGAGCTGTTTTTT; CDR3aa: CASREGTANTGELFF
j_gene: TRBJ2-7; d_gene: -; abundance: -; v_gene: TRBV4-3; CDR3nt: TGCGCCAGCAGCCTCGGGACCCGGCAGGGGAAAAACGAGCAGTACTTC; CDR3aa: CASSLGTRQGKNEQYF
j_gene: TRBJ1-4; d_gene: TRBD1; abundance: -; v_gene: TRBV9; CDR3nt: TGTGCCAGCAGCGTAAGAGGGGGGGGACAGGCAAATGAAAAACTGTTTTTT; CDR3aa: CASSVRGGGQANEKLFF
j_gene: TRBJ1-1; d_gene: TRBD1; abundance: -; v_gene: TRBV7-2; CDR3nt: TGTGCCAGCAGCCTACCGACAGGGGGCGAGGGTAGCACTGAAGCTTTCTTT; CDR3aa: CASSLPTGGEGSTEAFF
j_gene: TRBJ1-3; d_gene: TRBD1; abundance: -; v_gene: TRBV18; CDR3nt: TGTGCCAGCTCACCACAGGGGGCCCGGGCTAGAAACACCATATATTTT; CDR3aa: CASSPQGARARNTIYF
j_gene: TRBJ1-5; d_gene: -; abundance: once; v_gene: TRBV3-1/TRBV3-2; CDR3nt: TGTGCCAGCAGCCAAGGGTCAGGGGGCAATCAGCCCCAGCATTTT; CDR3aa: CASSQGSGGNQPQHF
j_gene: TRBJ2-5; d_gene: -; abundance: -; v_gene: TRBV7-2; CDR3nt: TGTGCCAGCAGCTCCCCGGGGTGGGAGACCCAGTACTTC; CDR3aa: CASSSPGWETQYF